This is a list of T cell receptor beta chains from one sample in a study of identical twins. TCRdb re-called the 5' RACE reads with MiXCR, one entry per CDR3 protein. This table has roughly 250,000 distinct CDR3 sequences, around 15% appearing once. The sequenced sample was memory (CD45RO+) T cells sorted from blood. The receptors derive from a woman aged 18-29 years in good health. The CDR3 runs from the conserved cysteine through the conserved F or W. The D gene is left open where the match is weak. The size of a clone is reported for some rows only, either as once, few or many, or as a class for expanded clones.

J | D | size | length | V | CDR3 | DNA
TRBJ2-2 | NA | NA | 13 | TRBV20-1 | CSARDPSSGELFF | TGCAGTGCTAGAGATCCGTCATCGGGGGAGCTGTTTTTT
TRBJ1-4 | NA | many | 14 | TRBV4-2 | CASSLGTENEKLFF | TGTGCCAGCAGCCTGGGGACGGAGAATGAAAAACTGTTTTTT
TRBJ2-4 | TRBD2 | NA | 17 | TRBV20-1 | CSAREQASGRAKNIQYF | TGCAGTGCTAGAGAACAGGCTAGCGGGAGGGCCAAAAACATTCAGTATTTC
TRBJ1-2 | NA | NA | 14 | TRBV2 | CASSEVAREVGYTF | TGTGCCAGCAGTGAAGTCGCCAGGGAGGTTGGCTACACCTTC
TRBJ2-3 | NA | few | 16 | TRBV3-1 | CASSQAGYLGADTQYF | TGTGCCAGCAGCCAGGCGGGGTACTTGGGGGCAGATACGCAGTATTTT
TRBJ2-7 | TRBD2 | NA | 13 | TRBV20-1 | CSAHSGGLFEQYF | TGCAGTGCTCATAGCGGGGGACTCTTCGAGCAGTACTTC
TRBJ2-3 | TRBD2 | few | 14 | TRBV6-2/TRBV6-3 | CATRSRLAEDTQYF | TGTGCCACCCGATCTCGACTAGCGGAAGATACGCAGTATTTT
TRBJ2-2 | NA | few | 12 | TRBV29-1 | CSVETGTGELFF | TGCAGCGTTGAGACAGGAACCGGGGAGCTGTTTTTT
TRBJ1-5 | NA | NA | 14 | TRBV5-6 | CASSLVHSNQPQHF | TGTGCCAGCAGCTTGGTACATAGCAATCAGCCCCAGCATTTT
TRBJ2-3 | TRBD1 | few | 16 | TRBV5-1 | CASSAGQGAETDTQYF | TGCGCCAGCAGCGCGGGACAGGGGGCTGAAACAGATACGCAGTATTTT
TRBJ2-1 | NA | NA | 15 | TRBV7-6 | CASSRDGGSYNEQFF | TGTGCCAGCAGTCGGGACGGGGGCTCCTACAATGAGCAGTTCTTC
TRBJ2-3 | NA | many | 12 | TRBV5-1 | CASSIHTDTQYF | TGCGCCAGCAGCATCCACACAGATACGCAGTATTTT
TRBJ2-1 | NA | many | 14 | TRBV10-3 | CAISVVTHSGEQFF | TGTGCCATCAGTGTGGTTACCCACTCAGGGGAGCAGTTCTTC
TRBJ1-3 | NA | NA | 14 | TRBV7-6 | CASSLTLSGNTIYF | TGTGCCAGCAGCTTAACGCTCTCTGGAAACACCATATATTTT
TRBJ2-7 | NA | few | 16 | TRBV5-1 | CASSLDPGGVAYEQYF | TGCGCCAGCAGCTTGGACCCCGGGGGAGTAGCCTACGAGCAGTACTTC
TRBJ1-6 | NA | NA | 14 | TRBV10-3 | CAISVSSYNSPLHF | TGTGCCATCAGTGTGAGCTCCTATAATTCACCCCTCCACTTT
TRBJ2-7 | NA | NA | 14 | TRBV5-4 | CASSYGRTAYEQYF | TGTGCCAGCAGCTACGGACGGACAGCCTACGAGCAGTACTTC
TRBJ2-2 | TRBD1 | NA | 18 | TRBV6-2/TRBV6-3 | CASTSGRGSSRSTGELFF | TGTGCCAGCACCTCGGGCAGGGGGTCAAGTAGAAGCACCGGGGAGCTGTTTTTT
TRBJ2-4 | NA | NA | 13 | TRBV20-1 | CSASRGAKNIQYF | TGCAGTGCTAGTCGCGGGGCCAAAAACATTCAGTACTTC
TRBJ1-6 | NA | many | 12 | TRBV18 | CASSPPRSPLHF | TGTGCCAGCTCACCACCGAGGTCACCCCTCCACTTT
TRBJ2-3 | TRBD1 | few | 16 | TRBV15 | CATSRGDRGSTDTQYF | TGTGCCACCAGCAGAGGCGACAGGGGGAGCACAGATACGCAGTATTTT
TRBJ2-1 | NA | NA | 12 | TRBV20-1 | CSARPQPNEQFF | TGCAGTGCTAGACCTCAACCCAATGAGCAGTTCTTC
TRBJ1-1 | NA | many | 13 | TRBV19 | CASRDPAKIEAFF | TGTGCCAGTAGGGACCCCGCGAAGATTGAAGCTTTCTTT
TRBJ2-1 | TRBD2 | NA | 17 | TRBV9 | CASSPHSRAGGVNEQFF | TGTGCCAGCAGCCCCCACTCAAGGGCGGGAGGGGTCAATGAGCAGTTCTTC
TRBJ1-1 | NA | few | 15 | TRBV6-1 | CASSTTGQPWTEAFF | TGTGCCAGCAGTACGACCGGACAGCCGTGGACTGAAGCTTTCTTT
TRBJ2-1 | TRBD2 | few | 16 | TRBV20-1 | CSASTSGDLSYNEQFF | TGCAGTGCTTCCACTAGCGGGGACCTCTCCTACAATGAGCAGTTCTTC
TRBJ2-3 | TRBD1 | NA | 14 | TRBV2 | CASRKGQGSDTQYF | TGTGCCAGCAGGAAGGGACAGGGGTCAGATACGCAGTATTTT
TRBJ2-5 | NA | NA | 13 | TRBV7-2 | CASARASQETQYF | TGTGCCAGCGCTCGGGCATCGCAAGAGACCCAGTACTTC
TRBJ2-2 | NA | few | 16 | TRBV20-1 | CSARDLATGRAGELFF | TGCAGTGCTAGAGATCTTGCAACGGGAAGGGCCGGGGAGCTGTTTTTT
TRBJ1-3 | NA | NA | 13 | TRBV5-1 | CASSLDIGNTIYF | TGCGCCAGCAGCTTGGACATCGGAAACACCATATATTTT
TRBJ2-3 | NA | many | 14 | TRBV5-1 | CASSLGRGEDTQYF | TGCGCCAGCAGCCTTGGCAGGGGTGAAGATACGCAGTATTTT
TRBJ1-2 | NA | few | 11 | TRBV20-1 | CSAAPNYGYTF | TGCAGTGCCGCACCGAACTATGGCTACACTTTC
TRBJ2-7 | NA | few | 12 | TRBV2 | CASGGAGGEQYF | TGTGCCAGCGGTGGGGCCGGGGGCGAGCAGTACTTC
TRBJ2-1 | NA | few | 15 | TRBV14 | CASSQARGTYNEQFF | TGTGCCAGCAGCCAAGCACGCGGGACTTACAATGAGCAGTTCTTC
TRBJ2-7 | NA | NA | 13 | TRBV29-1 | CSVEASPAAEQYF | TGCAGCGTTGAGGCCAGCCCCGCGGCCGAGCAGTACTTC
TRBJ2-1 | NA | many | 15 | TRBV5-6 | CASSLRLQIGAEQFF | TGTGCCAGCAGCTTGAGACTACAAATAGGCGCTGAGCAGTTCTTC
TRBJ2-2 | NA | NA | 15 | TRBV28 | CASSRPQAGTGELFF | TGTGCCAGCAGTAGGCCCCAGGCGGGCACCGGGGAGCTGTTTTTT
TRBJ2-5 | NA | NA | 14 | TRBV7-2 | CASSLLPGRETQYF | TGTGCCAGCAGCTTACTCCCCGGGAGAGAGACCCAGTACTTC
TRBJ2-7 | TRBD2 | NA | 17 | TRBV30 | CAWSPPVRLAGSNEQYF | TGTGCCTGGAGTCCTCCGGTGAGACTAGCGGGAAGCAACGAGCAGTACTTC
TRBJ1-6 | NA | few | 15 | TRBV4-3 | CASSQVRGSNSPLHF | TGCGCCAGCAGCCAGGTCAGGGGCAGTAATTCACCCCTCCACTTT
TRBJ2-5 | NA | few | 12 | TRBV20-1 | CSLHGGEETQYF | TGCAGTCTTCACGGGGGAGAAGAGACCCAGTACTTC
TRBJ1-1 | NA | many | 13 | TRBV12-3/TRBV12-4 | CASRSAGSTEAFF | TGTGCCAGCAGGTCAGCGGGGAGCACTGAAGCTTTCTTT
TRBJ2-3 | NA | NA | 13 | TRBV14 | CASSQRVTDTQYF | TGTGCCAGCAGCCAACGCGTCACAGATACGCAGTATTTT
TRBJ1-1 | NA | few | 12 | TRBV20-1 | CSARGQNTEAFF | TGCAGTGCTAGGGGACAGAACACTGAAGCTTTCTTT
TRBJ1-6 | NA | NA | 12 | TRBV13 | CASSLGDFRLHF | TGTGCCAGCAGCTTAGGGGACTTCCGCCTCCACTTT
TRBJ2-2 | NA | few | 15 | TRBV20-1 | CSARDPRADTGELFF | TGCAGTGCTAGAGATCCCAGGGCCGACACCGGGGAGCTGTTTTTT
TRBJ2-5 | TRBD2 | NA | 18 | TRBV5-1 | CASSLGLAGGPNQETQYF | TGCGCCAGCAGCTTGGGGCTAGCGGGGGGCCCTAACCAAGAGACCCAGTACTTC
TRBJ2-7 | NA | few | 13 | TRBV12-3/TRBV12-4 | CASNPRGSHEQYF | TGTGCCAGCAACCCGAGGGGGTCCCACGAGCAGTACTTC
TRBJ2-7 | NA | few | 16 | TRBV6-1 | CASSLWGSGGAYEQYF | TGTGCCAGCAGTCTATGGGGGTCTGGGGGCGCATACGAGCAGTACTTC
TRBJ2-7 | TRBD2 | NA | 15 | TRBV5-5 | CASSRSGGSSYEQYF | TGTGCCAGCAGCAGAAGCGGGGGCAGCTCCTACGAGCAGTACTTC
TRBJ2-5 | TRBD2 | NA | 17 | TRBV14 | CASSQGLQPTLQETQYF | TGTGCCAGCAGCCAGGGACTACAACCCACACTCCAAGAGACCCAGTACTTC
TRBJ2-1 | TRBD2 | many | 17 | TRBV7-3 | CASSLSIGAGEYNEQFF | TGTGCCAGCAGCTTATCGATCGGGGCGGGGGAGTACAATGAGCAGTTCTTC